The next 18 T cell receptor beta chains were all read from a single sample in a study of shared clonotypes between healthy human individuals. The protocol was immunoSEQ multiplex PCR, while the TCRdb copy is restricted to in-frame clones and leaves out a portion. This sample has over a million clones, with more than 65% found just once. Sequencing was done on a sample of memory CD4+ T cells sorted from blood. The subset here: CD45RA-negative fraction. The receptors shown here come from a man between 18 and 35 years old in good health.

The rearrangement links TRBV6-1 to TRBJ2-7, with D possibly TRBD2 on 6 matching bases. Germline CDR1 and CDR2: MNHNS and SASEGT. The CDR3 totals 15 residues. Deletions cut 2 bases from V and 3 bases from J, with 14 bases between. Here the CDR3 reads CASSERPGVIYEQYF. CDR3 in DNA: TGTGCCAGCAGTGAAAGGCCGGGAGTAATCTACGAGCAGTACTTC.

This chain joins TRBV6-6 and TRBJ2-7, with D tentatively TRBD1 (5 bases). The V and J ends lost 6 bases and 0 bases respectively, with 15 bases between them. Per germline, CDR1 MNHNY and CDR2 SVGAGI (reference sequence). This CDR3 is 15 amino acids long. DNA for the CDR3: TGTGCCAGCAGGCCAACCCTCACAGGCTCCTACGAGCAGTACTTC. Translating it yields CASRPTLTGSYEQYF.

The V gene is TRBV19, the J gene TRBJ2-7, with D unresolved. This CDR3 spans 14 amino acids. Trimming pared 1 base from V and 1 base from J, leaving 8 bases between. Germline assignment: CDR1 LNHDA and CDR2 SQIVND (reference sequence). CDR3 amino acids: CASSIGWASYEQYF. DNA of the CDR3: TGTGCCAGTAGTATAGGTTGGGCTTCCTACGAGCAGTACTTC.

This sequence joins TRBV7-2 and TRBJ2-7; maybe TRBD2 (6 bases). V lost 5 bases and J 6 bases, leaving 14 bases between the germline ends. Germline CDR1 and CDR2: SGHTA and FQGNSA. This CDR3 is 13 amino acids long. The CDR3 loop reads CASSPILALEQYF. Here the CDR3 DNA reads TGTGCCAGCAGCCCCATCCTAGCGCTCGAGCAGTACTTC.

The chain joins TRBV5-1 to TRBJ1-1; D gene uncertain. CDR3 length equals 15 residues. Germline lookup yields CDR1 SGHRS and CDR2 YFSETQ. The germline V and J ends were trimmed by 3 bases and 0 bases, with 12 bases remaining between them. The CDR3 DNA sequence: TGCGCCAGCAGCTGGAGCCAATTTATGAACACTGAAGCTTTCTTT. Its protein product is CASSWSQFMNTEAFF.

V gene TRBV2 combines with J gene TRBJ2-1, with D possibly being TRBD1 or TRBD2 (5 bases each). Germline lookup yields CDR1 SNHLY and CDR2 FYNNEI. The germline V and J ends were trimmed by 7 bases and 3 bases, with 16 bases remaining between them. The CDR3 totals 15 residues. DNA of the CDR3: TGTGCCAGCATCACACTGGGACCCCTCTACAATGAGCAGTTCTTC. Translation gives CASITLGPLYNEQFF.

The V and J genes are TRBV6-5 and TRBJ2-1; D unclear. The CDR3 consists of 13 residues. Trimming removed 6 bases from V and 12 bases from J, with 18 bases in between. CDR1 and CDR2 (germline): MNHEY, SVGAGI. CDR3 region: CASSPPSQGPQFF. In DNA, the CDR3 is TGTGCCAGCAGCCCACCCTCCCAAGGACCGCAGTTCTTC.

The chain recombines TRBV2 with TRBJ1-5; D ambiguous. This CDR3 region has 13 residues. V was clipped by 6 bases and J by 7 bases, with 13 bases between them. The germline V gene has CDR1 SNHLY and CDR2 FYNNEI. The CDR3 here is CASSYLSEQPQHF. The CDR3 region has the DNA TGTGCCAGCAGCTACTTATCGGAACAGCCCCAGCATTTT.

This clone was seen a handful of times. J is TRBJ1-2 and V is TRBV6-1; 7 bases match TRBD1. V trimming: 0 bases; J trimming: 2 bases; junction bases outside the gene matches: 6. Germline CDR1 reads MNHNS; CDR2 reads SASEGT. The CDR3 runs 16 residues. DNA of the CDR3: TGTGCCAGCAGTGAAGCCGAGGCAGGGGGAAACTATGGCTACACCTTC. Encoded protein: CASSEAEAGGNYGYTF.

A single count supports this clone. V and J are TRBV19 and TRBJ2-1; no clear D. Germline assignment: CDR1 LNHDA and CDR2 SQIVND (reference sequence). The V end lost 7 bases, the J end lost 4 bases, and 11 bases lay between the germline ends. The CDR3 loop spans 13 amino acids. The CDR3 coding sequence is TGTGCCAGTATGGAGCAAGGGTACAATGAGCAGTTCTTC. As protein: CASMEQGYNEQFF.

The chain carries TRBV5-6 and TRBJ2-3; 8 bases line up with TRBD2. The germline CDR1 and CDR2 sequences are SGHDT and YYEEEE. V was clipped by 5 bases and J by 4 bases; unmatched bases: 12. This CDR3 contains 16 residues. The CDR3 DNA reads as TGTGCCAGCAGTTATTTGCCGGGAGGGGGGCCAGATACGCAGTATTTT. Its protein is CASSYLPGGGPDTQYF. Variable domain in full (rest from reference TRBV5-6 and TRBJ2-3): DAGVTQSPTHLIKTRGQQVTLRCSPKSGHDTVSWYQQALGQGPQFIFQYYEEEERQRGNFPDRFSGHQFPNYSSELNVNALLLGDSALYLCASSYLPGGGPDTQYFGPGTRLTVL.

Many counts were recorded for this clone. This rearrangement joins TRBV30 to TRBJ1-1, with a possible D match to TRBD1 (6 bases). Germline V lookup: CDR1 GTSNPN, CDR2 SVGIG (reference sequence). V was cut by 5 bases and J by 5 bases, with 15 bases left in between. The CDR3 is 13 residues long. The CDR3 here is CAWQGGVSTEAFF. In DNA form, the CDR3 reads TGTGCCTGGCAAGGGGGAGTTTCGACTGAAGCTTTCTTT.

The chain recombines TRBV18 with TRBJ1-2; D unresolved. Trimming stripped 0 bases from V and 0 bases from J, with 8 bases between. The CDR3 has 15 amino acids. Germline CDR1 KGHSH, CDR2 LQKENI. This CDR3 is CASSPPGEPNYGYTF. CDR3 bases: TGTGCCAGCTCACCACCCGGAGAACCTAACTATGGCTACACCTTC.

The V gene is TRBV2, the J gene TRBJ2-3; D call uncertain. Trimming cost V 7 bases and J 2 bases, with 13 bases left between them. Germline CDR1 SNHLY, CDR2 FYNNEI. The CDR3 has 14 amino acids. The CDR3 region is CASKADALTDTQYF. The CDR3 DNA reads TGTGCCAGCAAGGCGGACGCACTCACAGATACGCAGTATTTT.

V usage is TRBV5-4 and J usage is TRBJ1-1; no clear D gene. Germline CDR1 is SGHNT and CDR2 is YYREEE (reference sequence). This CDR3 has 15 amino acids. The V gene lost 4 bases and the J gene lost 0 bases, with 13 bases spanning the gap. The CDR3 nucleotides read TGTGCCAGCAGCCTGGACTTACAGCTGAACACTGAAGCTTTCTTT. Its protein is CASSLDLQLNTEAFF.

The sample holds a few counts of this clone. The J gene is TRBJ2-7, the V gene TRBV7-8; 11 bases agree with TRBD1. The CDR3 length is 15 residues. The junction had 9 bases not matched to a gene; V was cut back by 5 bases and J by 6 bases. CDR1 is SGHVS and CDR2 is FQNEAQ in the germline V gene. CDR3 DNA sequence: TGTGCCAGCAGCCTAGGGACAGGGGGTCCCCGCGAGCAGTACTTC. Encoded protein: CASSLGTGGPREQYF. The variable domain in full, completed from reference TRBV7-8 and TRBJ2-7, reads GAGVSQSPRYKVAKRGQDVALRCDPISGHVSLFWYQQALGQGPEFLTYFQNEAQLDKSGLPSDRFFAERPEGSVSTLKIQRTQQEDSAVYLCASSLGTGGPREQYFGPGTRLTVT.

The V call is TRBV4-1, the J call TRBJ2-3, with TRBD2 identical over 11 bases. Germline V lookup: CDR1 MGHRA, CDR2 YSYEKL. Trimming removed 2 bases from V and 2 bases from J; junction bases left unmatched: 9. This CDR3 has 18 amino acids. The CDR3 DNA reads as TGCGCCAGCAGCCAATCTCTAGCGGGGGGAAGGTACACAGATACGCAGTATTTT. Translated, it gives CASSQSLAGGRYTDTQYF.

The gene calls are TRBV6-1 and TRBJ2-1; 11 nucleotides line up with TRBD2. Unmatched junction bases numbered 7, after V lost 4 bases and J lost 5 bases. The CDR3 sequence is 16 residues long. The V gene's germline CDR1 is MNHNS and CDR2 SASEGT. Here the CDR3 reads CASSGLAGYTDNEQFF. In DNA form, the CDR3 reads TGTGCCAGCAGTGGACTAGCGGGGTACACTGACAATGAGCAGTTCTTC.